The clone carrying this TCR beta chain was seen only a few times. V was pared by 0 bases and J by 4 bases, with 10 bases between. This CDR3 comprises 14 residues. Per germline, CDR1 LNHNV and CDR2 YYDKDF (reference sequence). The data were taken from a study of blood T cell repertoires in COVID-19. Donors of Cohort 3 who recovered were those that had two negative PCRs, clearance, or symptom resolution. TCRdb's table, derived via immunoSEQ multiplex PCR, lists solely in-frame clones and lacks some. This table holds about 330,000 clones, about 89% found once. The rearrangement uses TRBV15 and TRBJ2-7; a possible D gene is TRBD1 (5 bases). The sample taken for sequencing was PBMCs or T cells enriched from blood (not recorded which). The receptor was isolated from a woman aged 25 to 39 who had recovered from COVID-19. The CDR3 here is CATSRDRAGYEQYF. The CDR3, as DNA: TGTGCCACCAGCAGAGACAGAGCAGGGTACGAGCAGTACTTC.